These 15 T cell receptor beta chains were all obtained from the same sample, sequenced in a study of cytomegalovirus exposure and HLA in healthy donors. PCR used 60 Vbeta primers and 13 Jbeta primers. Measured with immunoSEQ multiplex PCR; TCRdb has only the in-frame clones, and not every one. The repertoire shows 100,000 to 150,000 clones; the top ten hold around 1.5%. The sequenced sample was PBMCs. These receptors were obtained from a woman aged 40 to 50 in good health and CMV-seronegative.

V gene TRBV5-1 combines with J gene TRBJ1-1, with 8 bases lining up with TRBD1. Trimming removed 4 bases from V and 5 bases from J; junction bases left unmatched: 7. This CDR3 contains 14 residues. Germline V CDR1 and CDR2: SGHRS, YFSETQ. The CDR3 region has the DNA TGCGCCAGCAGCCACACAGGGGGGGGTACTGAAGCTTTCTTT. Its protein product is CASSHTGGGTEAFF.

The rearrangement joins TRBV28 to TRBJ1-3; D is ambiguous. V was pared by 6 bases and J by 0 bases, with 6 bases between. The CDR3 has 13 amino acids. The germline CDR1 and CDR2 sequences are MDHEN and SYDVKM. The CDR3 here is CASRQLSGNTIYF. The CDR3 DNA reads as TGTGCCAGCAGACAGCTCTCTGGAAACACCATATATTTT.

V and J are TRBV11-2 and TRBJ1-2, with D uncertain. V was clipped by 0 bases and J by 8 bases, with 10 bases between them. Germline CDR1 SGHAT, CDR2 FQNNGV. The CDR3 length is 13 residues. As DNA, the CDR3 is TGTGCCAGCAGCTTAGAACGTCTAGCGGGCTACACCTTC. It translates to CASSLERLAGYTF.

V usage is TRBV18 and J usage is TRBJ2-3, with D maybe TRBD2 (6 bases). CDR3 size: 16 residues. CDR1 is KGHSH, CDR2 LQKENI, per germline. The V end lost 3 bases, the J end lost 0 bases, and 13 bases lay between the germline ends. CDR3 amino acids: CASSPNLAGSTDTQYF. The CDR3 nucleotides are TGTGCCAGCTCACCTAACCTCGCGGGGAGCACAGATACGCAGTATTTT. The complete variable domain, with remaining parts taken from reference TRBV18 and TRBJ2-3, reads NAGVMQNPRHLVRRRGQEARLRCSPMKGHSHVYWYRQLPEEGLKFMVYLQKENIIDESGMPKERFSAEFPKEGPSILRIQQVVRGDSAAYFCASSPNLAGSTDTQYFGPGTRLTVL.

CDR3 protein: CASSLSRDGYTF. CDR3 DNA: TGTGCCAGCAGTTTATCCAGGGATGGCTACACCTTC. The chain links TRBV28 to TRBJ1-2; a weak D match, TRBD1 (5 bases). V lost 1 base and J 6 bases, leaving 6 bases between the germline ends. Germline CDR1 reads MDHEN; CDR2 reads SYDVKM. The CDR3 contains 12 residues.

The chain recombines TRBV5-1 with TRBJ2-5; D is undetermined. The CDR3 consists of 11 residues. Germline loops: CDR1 SGHRS, CDR2 YFSETQ. V lost 6 bases and J lost 2, with 5 bases in between. CDR3 sequence (DNA): TGCGCCAGCACCCGGCAAGAGACCCAGTACTTC. Protein product: CASTRQETQYF.

CDR3 DNA: TGTGCCAGCAGTTACTTGCGGACAGGGGAAGCTTTCTTT. Amino acid sequence: CASSYLRTGEAFF. The chain carries TRBV6-5 and TRBJ1-1; the match to TRBD1 covers 8 bases. After removal of 1 base from V and 8 bases from J, the junction contained 3 bases not matched to a gene. In germline, CDR1 is MNHEY, CDR2 SVGAGI. The CDR3 consists of 13 residues.

The genes are TRBV10-2 and TRBJ2-1; 12 bases match TRBD2. The CDR3 covers 16 residues. The V gene's germline CDR1 is WSHSY and CDR2 SAAADI. V lost 6 bases, J lost 6 bases, and 9 bases stayed unmatched. The CDR3 is CASRASGGGAGNEQFF. In DNA, the CDR3 is TGCGCCAGCAGGGCTAGCGGGGGGGGTGCGGGCAATGAGCAGTTCTTC.

This chain links TRBV2 with TRBJ1-2; TRBD1 agrees at 9 bases. CDR3 length: 14 residues. Unmatched junction bases numbered 16, after V lost 10 bases and J lost 10 bases. Germline CDR1 is SNHLY and CDR2 is FYNNEI. The CDR3 region has the DNA TGTGCCACCGGATCCGGGACAGGGACGATGGACTACACCTTC. Protein product: CATGSGTGTMDYTF.

The rearrangement joins TRBV6-1 to TRBJ1-2, with D unresolved. The CDR3 contains 13 residues. With 4 bases removed from V and 1 base from J, the gap between germline ends came to 7 bases. The germline V gene encodes CDR1 MNHNS and CDR2 SASEGT. CDR3 sequence: CASSGVVNYGYTF. DNA for the CDR3: TGTGCCAGCAGTGGTGTAGTTAACTATGGCTACACCTTC.

The chain recombines TRBV11-2 with TRBJ2-2; weak D call: TRBD2 (6 bases). Germline-derived CDR1 and CDR2 are SGHAT and FQNNGV. This CDR3 has 15 residues. Trimming took off 5 bases at V and 0 bases at J, with 10 bases between the two ends. The CDR3: CASSIGGANTGELFF. CDR3 sequence (DNA): TGTGCCAGCAGCATCGGCGGGGCGAACACCGGGGAGCTGTTTTTT.

The rearrangement joins TRBV7-2 to TRBJ1-6, with a possible D match to TRBD1 (6 bases). The V gene lost 5 bases and the J gene lost 14 bases, with 19 bases spanning the gap. CDR1 SGHTA and CDR2 FQGNSA come from the germline V gene. This CDR3 has 14 residues. The CDR3 protein is CASSQGSGRIALHF. The CDR3 DNA reads as TGTGCCAGCAGCCAGGGGTCTGGACGCATAGCCCTCCACTTT.

V usage is TRBV5-1 and J usage is TRBJ2-3; maybe TRBD2 (6 bases). This CDR3 has 13 residues. CDR1 SGHRS and CDR2 YFSETQ come from the germline V gene. V lost 2 bases to trimming and J lost 4 bases, with 8 bases between them. The DNA for the CDR3 is TGCGCCAGCAGCTTTGGGGGGTCAGATACGCAGTATTTT. Translated: CASSFGGSDTQYF. The complete variable domain, with remaining parts taken from reference TRBV5-1 and TRBJ2-3, reads KAGVTQTPRYLIKTRGQQVTLSCSPISGHRSVSWYQQTPGQGLQFLFEYFSETQRNKGNFPGRFSGRQFSNSRSEMNVSTLELGDSALYLCASSFGGSDTQYFGPGTRLTVL.

The chain is built from TRBV29-1 and TRBJ2-7; D ambiguous. This CDR3 has 12 residues. CDR1 and CDR2 (germline): SQVTM, ANQGSEA. V dropped 5 bases and J dropped 0 bases, with 8 bases sitting between them. CDR3 nucleotides: TGCAGCGTTCTGTCTTCCTCCTACGAGCAGTACTTC. This encodes CSVLSSSYEQYF.

The chain recombines TRBV6-5 with TRBJ2-3, with 10 bases matching TRBD1. The junction had 11 bases not matched to a gene; V was cut back by 6 bases and J by 8 bases. Germline V gene lookup returns CDR1 MNHEY and CDR2 SVGAGI. The CDR3 has 15 amino acids. The CDR3 reads CASRRRTGGLGTQYF. The CDR3 DNA is TGTGCCAGCAGGAGACGGACAGGGGGGCTGGGTACGCAGTATTTT.